This TCR beta chain came from a study of shared clonotypes between healthy human individuals. Study-level findings and limits: Compared with memory subsets, naive subsets generally had larger estimated richness.

This CDR3 comprises 12 residues. Germline loops: CDR1 GTSNPN, CDR2 SVGIG (reference sequence). The germline V and J ends were trimmed by 3 bases and 6 bases, with 10 bases remaining between them. Both subsets, CD45RA+ naive and CD45RA-negative memory, were split from the CD4+ cells. Details on this clone: Its antigen is unknown.

The table came from immunoSEQ multiplex PCR; TCRdb's copy has only in-frame clones and leaves some out. Of roughly 650,000 clones listed, less than 98% are singletons. The chain has TRBV30 and TRBJ2-3, with D maybe TRBD2 (5 bases). The sequence came from a woman in her 30s in good health. The sequenced sample was naive CD4+ T cells sorted from blood. As for subset: CD45RA+ positively selected. CDR3 sequence reads: CAWREGSDTQYF. The CDR3 coding sequence is TGTGCCTGGAGAGAGGGTTCCGATACGCAGTATTTT.